This T cell receptor beta chain was identified during a study of CD8+ T cells in alopecia areata. Background on the study: Patients received oral tofacitinib, 5 to 10 mg twice daily, for moderate-to-severe alopecia areata. Findings and caveats of the study: Many of the expanded lesional clones endured in scalp and blood while on tofacitinib. Across lesional scalp, and particularly alopecia totalis/universalis, clonality surpassed that of normal scalp.

The sample's treatment: oral pan-JAK inhibitor, 5-10 mg twice daily. Lesional scalp punch biopsies and peripheral blood were collected from alopecia areata patients. Sequencing templates came from extracted RNA that was reverse transcribed into cDNA. Libraries were prepared by immunoSEQ multiplex PCR; TCRdb keeps only in-frame clonotypes and omits some of them. The data show some 180,000 clones, with approximately 49% seen just once and about 9.4% held by the top ten. As to this clone: Its matching antigen is unknown.

The germline V gene has CDR1 LNHDA and CDR2 SQIVND (reference sequence). V dropped 10 bases and J dropped 6 bases, with 26 bases sitting between them. The CDR3 consists of 16 residues. The receptor was isolated from a human donor with alopecia areata. Material: CD8+ T cells sorted from blood, obtained at week 52, from a patient treated with tofacitinib. The chain links TRBV19 to TRBJ2-3; D possibly corresponds to TRBD1 (5 bases). For the CDR3, the DNA is TGTGCCACCGGATCGTCGACAGCGAGGTTGGGGGATACGCAGTATTTT. Its translation: CATGSSTARLGDTQYF. The full variable domain, with the rest looked up from reference TRBV19 and TRBJ2-3, is DGGITQSPKYLFRKEGQNVTLSCEQNLNHDAMYWYRQDPGQGLRLIYYSQIVNDFQKGDIAEGYSVSREKKESFPLTVTSAQKNPTAFYLCATGSSTARLGDTQYFGPGTRLTVL.